A selection of T cell receptor beta chains follows, all from one sample in a study of blood T cells in healthy people across ages. TCRdb passed the 5' RACE reads through MiXCR, listing each CDR3 protein once. This sample has 1.5 million to 2 million distinct CDR3 sequences, with roughly 27% found just once. The material sequenced was blood. Receptors were obtained from a woman in her 30s in good health. The CDR3 runs from the conserved cysteine through the conserved F or W. Each record gives: D gene, clone size, J gene, V gene, CDR3 protein, CDR3 DNA. The D gene is left open where the match is weak. Not all rows give a size; the values are once, few, many and, for expanded clones, a class.

TRBD2 | - | TRBJ2-5 | TRBV9 | CASSVAPAGGRETQYF | TGTGCCAGCAGCGTAGCCCCAGCGGGGGGGCGGGAGACCCAGTACTTC
- | - | TRBJ2-3 | TRBV6-6 | CASSYRESDTQYF | TGTGCCAGCAGTTACCGGGAGAGCGATACGCAGTATTTT
- | - | TRBJ1-2 | TRBV12-3/TRBV12-4 | CASSPRVPRGADGYTF | TGTGCCAGCAGTCCCCGAGTACCCCGAGGAGCTGATGGCTACACCTTC
- | - | TRBJ2-1 | TRBV2 | CASRGEGFGEQFF | TGTGCCAGCAGGGGAGAGGGGTTTGGCGAGCAGTTCTTC
- | many | TRBJ2-1 | TRBV7-2 | CASSLDGLNNEQFF | TGTGCCAGCAGCTTAGATGGACTTAACAATGAGCAGTTCTTC
- | - | TRBJ2-1 | TRBV9 | CASSDDIAAHNEQFF | TGTGCCAGCAGCGATGACATAGCGGCCCACAATGAGCAGTTCTTC
TRBD1 | many | TRBJ2-7 | TRBV7-6 | CASRAAPGQGGEQYF | TGTGCCAGCAGAGCGGCGCCGGGACAGGGTGGCGAGCAGTACTTC
TRBD2 | many | TRBJ2-3 | TRBV12-3/TRBV12-4 | CASSLAGTSGSTDTQYF | TGTGCCAGCAGCTTAGCGGGGACTAGCGGGAGCACAGATACGCAGTATTTT
TRBD2 | few | TRBJ2-3 | TRBV5-1 | CASSFQRGGTDTQYF | TGCGCCAGCAGCTTTCAGCGGGGGGGAACAGATACGCAGTATTTT
- | - | TRBJ1-4 | TRBV6-6 | CASSGREVSGEKLFF | TGTGCCAGCAGTGGTCGTGAGGTTTCGGGCGAAAAACTGTTTTTT
- | - | TRBJ1-5 | TRBV27 | CASSLVTSQPQHF | TGTGCCAGCAGTTTGGTGACCTCTCAGCCCCAGCATTTT
- | - | TRBJ2-1 | TRBV11-2 | CASSWTIRDEQFF | TGTGCCAGCAGCTGGACTATCAGGGATGAGCAGTTCTTC
- | - | TRBJ2-2 | TRBV7-2 | CASSLVSEGGELFF | TGTGCCAGCAGCTTAGTGTCCGAAGGCGGGGAGCTGTTTTTT
TRBD2 | - | TRBJ2-1 | TRBV29-1 | CSVGPSGRNEQFF | TGCAGCGTTGGTCCTAGCGGGAGGAATGAGCAGTTCTTC
TRBD1 | few | TRBJ1-1 | TRBV7-6 | CASSSIRPGGNTEAFF | TGTGCCAGCAGCTCCATTCGCCCAGGGGGCAACACTGAAGCTTTCTTT
TRBD1 | - | TRBJ2-1 | TRBV20-1 | CSARAAGQGGGGQFF | TGCAGTGCTAGAGCCGCGGGACAGGGCGGCGGTGGGCAGTTCTTC
- | few | TRBJ1-2 | TRBV29-1 | CSTIEGYTF | TGCAGCACTATAGAGGGCTACACCTTC
- | once | TRBJ2-4 | TRBV20-1 | CSASMARGKLTQYF | TGCAGTGCTAGTATGGCGAGGGGAAAACTAACCCAGTACTTC
TRBD1 | - | TRBJ2-2 | TRBV2 | CASSELGQGNTGELFF | TGTGCCAGCAGTGAACTTGGACAGGGGAACACCGGGGAGCTGTTTTTT
- | many | TRBJ2-4 | TRBV29-1 | CSERSGDTKNIQYF | TGCAGCGAACGATCGGGGGACACCAAAAACATTCAGTACTTC
- | few | TRBJ1-2 | TRBV7-2 | CASSSRPDSHTYGYTF | TGTGCCAGCAGCTCCCGACCCGACAGCCACACCTATGGCTACACCTTC
- | - | TRBJ2-7 | TRBV7-9 | CASSVADPGTYEQYF | TGTGCCAGCAGCGTCGCTGACCCCGGGACCTACGAGCAGTACTTC
- | few | TRBJ2-1 | TRBV7-3 | CASSFYSDGEQFF | TGTGCCAGCAGCTTCTATAGCGATGGTGAGCAGTTCTTC
TRBD1 | - | TRBJ1-5 | TRBV4-1 | CASSPQGAANQPQHF | TGCGCCAGCAGCCCGCAGGGGGCGGCCAATCAGCCCCAGCATTTT
- | many | TRBJ2-7 | TRBV4-1 | CASSQTTDYEQYF | TGCGCCAGCAGCCAGACGACGGACTACGAGCAGTACTTC
- | - | TRBJ2-3 | TRBV2 | CASRGDNTGGDTQYF | TGTGCCAGCAGGGGGGACAACACAGGCGGTGATACGCAGTATTTT
TRBD1 | - | TRBJ2-1 | TRBV5-1 | CASSFPDDRVKNNEQFF | TGCGCCAGCAGCTTTCCCGATGACAGGGTAAAGAACAATGAGCAGTTCTTC
- | - | TRBJ2-7 | TRBV5-1 | CASSLGPGPSPYEQYF | TGCGCCAGCAGCTTGGGTCCCGGACCAAGCCCCTACGAGCAGTACTTC
TRBD1 | many | TRBJ2-1 | TRBV6-2/TRBV6-3 | CASSFTGGQWNEQFF | TGTGCCAGCAGCTTTACTGGGGGACAGTGGAATGAGCAGTTCTTC
- | - | TRBJ2-1 | TRBV7-9 | CASSPSVGVGFF | TGTGCCAGCAGCCCGTCGGTTGGGGTAGGGTTCTTC
- | - | TRBJ1-1 | TRBV10-2 | CASRGGVEAFF | TGCGCCAGCAGAGGAGGGGTTGAAGCTTTCTTT
TRBD2 | few | TRBJ2-7 | TRBV4-1 | CASSQASGLAYEQYF | TGCGCCAGCAGCCAGGCTAGCGGGCTGGCCTACGAGCAGTACTTC
TRBD2 | many | TRBJ2-7 | TRBV20-1 | CSAPSGYEQYF | TGCAGTGCTCCTAGCGGCTACGAGCAGTACTTC
- | - | TRBJ1-5 | TRBV30 | CAWSGQLSNQPQHF | TGTGCCTGGAGTGGACAGCTCAGCAATCAGCCCCAGCATTTT
TRBD1 | few | TRBJ2-5 | TRBV4-1 | CASQPQGAGETQYF | TGCGCCAGCCAACCTCAGGGGGCGGGGGAGACCCAGTACTTC
TRBD1 | few | TRBJ2-1 | TRBV5-1 | CASSTGTGASYNEQFF | TGCGCCAGCAGCACAGGGACAGGGGCCTCCTACAATGAGCAGTTCTTC
- | many | TRBJ1-5 | TRBV20-1 | CSAIPADNQPQHF | TGCAGTGCTATCCCAGCGGACAATCAGCCCCAGCATTTT
TRBD2 | many | TRBJ2-6 | TRBV5-1 | CASSLTSGSGANVLTF | TGCGCCAGCAGCCTGACTAGCGGCTCTGGGGCCAACGTCCTGACTTTC
- | - | TRBJ2-5 | TRBV5-1 | CASSLSTEETQYF | TGCGCCAGCAGCTTAAGTACGGAAGAGACCCAGTACTTC
- | - | TRBJ2-2 | TRBV12-3/TRBV12-4 | CASSSSGRNTGELFF | TGTGCCAGCAGTTCGTCGGGCCGAAACACCGGGGAGCTGTTTTTT
- | - | TRBJ2-5 | TRBV3-1 | CASSQMPGAGETQYF | TGTGCCAGCAGCCAAATGCCGGGGGCGGGGGAGACCCAGTACTTC
- | - | TRBJ1-5 | TRBV9 | CASSVGGVTNQPQHF | TGTGCCAGCAGCGTAGGGGGGGTTACCAATCAGCCCCAGCATTTT
- | - | TRBJ2-4 | TRBV20-1 | CSARTGGSRNGQYF | TGCAGTGCTAGAACGGGGGGCTCTCGGAACGGGCAGTACTTC
TRBD2 | few | TRBJ2-5 | TRBV28 | CASKERGSQETQYF | TGTGCCAGCAAAGAGCGGGGGAGCCAAGAGACCCAGTACTTC
TRBD1 | few | TRBJ1-2 | TRBV29-1 | CSVALGQNYGYTF | TGCAGCGTCGCCCTGGGACAGAACTATGGCTACACCTTC
- | many | TRBJ2-7 | TRBV21-1 | CASSNGGCEQYF | TGTGCCAGCAGCAACGGGGGCTGCGAGCAGTACTTC
- | few | TRBJ2-3 | TRBV11-2 | CASSPGGSAQYF | TGTGCCAGCAGCCCCGGGGGAAGCGCGCAGTATTTT
TRBD1 | - | TRBJ1-4 | TRBV5-1 | CASSSLGTGDKGLFF | TGCGCCAGCAGCTCCTTAGGGACAGGGGATAAAGGTCTGTTTTTT
- | - | TRBJ2-7 | TRBV12-3/TRBV12-4 | CASSLATSGIFYEQYF | TGTGCCAGCAGTTTAGCCACCTCGGGCATATTTTACGAGCAGTACTTC
- | - | TRBJ1-4 | TRBV6-2/TRBV6-3 | CASSRRSRGEKRFF | TGTGCCAGCAGTCGCCGGTCCAGAGGTGAAAAACGGTTTTTT
- | - | TRBJ1-1 | TRBV12-3/TRBV12-4 | CASTVQGRVTEAFF | TGTGCCAGCACCGTACAGGGTCGGGTCACTGAAGCTTTCTTT
- | - | TRBJ1-5 | TRBV21-1 | CAATRDRVNQPQHF | TGTGCCGCCACGAGGGACAGGGTCAATCAGCCCCAGCATTTT